This TCR beta chain was observed in a study of memory B cells and T cells in multiple sclerosis. Study-level points and caveats: Shared clonotype counts depended on differing compartment clone-set sizes and were normalized.

The germline gives CDR1 MGHDK, CDR2 SYGVNS. The CDR3 length is 11 residues. Trimming shortened V by 4 bases and J by 6 bases, and 5 bases separated the two germline ends. Separate sequencing covered autoproliferating (CFSE-dim) and non-proliferating (CFSE-high) T cells from stimulus-free culture. Replicate wells were pooled after approximately 7 days of stimulus-free culture of some 50 million CFSE-labeled PBMCs. PBMCs were labeled with 0.5 uM CFSE and cultured without exogenous stimuli. Here immunoSEQ multiplex PCR was the method, and the copy in TCRdb shows in-frame clones only, minus some. The sample lists 30,000 or so clones; around 86% were seen once. With respect to this clone: Its antigen is not known.

The sequenced sample consisted of PBMCs from blood kept in culture. This receptor was taken from a human donor with multiple sclerosis. The genes are TRBV25-1 and TRBJ2-3; D not certain. Here the CDR3 DNA reads TGTGCCAGCAGTGGTCCGGATACGCAGTATTTT. Translated: CASSGPDTQYF.